The 8 T cell receptor beta chains in this list originate from one sample, sequenced in a study of cytotoxic CD8 clonotypes in ibrutinib-treated CLL listed by TCRdb under 2021. The intended sense of this specimen's time point label: 24 months on ibrutinib. The library relied on the immunoSEQ multiplex PCR assay. TCRdb took over this immuneACCESS table, retaining in-frame rearrangements with V and J assigned. Such tables are incomplete; in checked studies, under half of the missing clones stem from an unresolved V gene, and the remainder is unexplained. The sample table contains tens of thousands of clones; only one count was recorded for roughly three quarters of them. The ten biggest clones cover around 28% of the sample. The sample was PBMCs, taken after 24 months of ibrutinib treatment. The receptors were sampled from a human donor with chronic lymphocytic leukemia.

This sequence joins TRBV19 and TRBJ1-3; D remains unclear. From germline, CDR1 is LNHDA and CDR2 SQIVND (reference sequence). V lost 7 bases and J 0 bases, leaving 13 bases between the germline ends. This CDR3 region has 15 residues. CDR3 nucleotide sequence: TGTGCCAGTATAAACATACGGCTCTCTGGAAACACCATATATTTT. This sequence encodes CASINIRLSGNTIYF.

The chain joins TRBV14 to TRBJ2-1, with D possibly matching TRBD1 (5 bases). This CDR3 comprises 13 residues. Germline values: CDR1 SGHDN, CDR2 FVKESK. V shed 4 bases and J shed 8 bases, with 12 bases lying between them. The CDR3 is CASSPIIGDEQFF. The DNA of the CDR3 is TGTGCCAGCAGCCCGATAATAGGGGATGAGCAGTTCTTC.

This clone is termed medium-sized. The chain is built from TRBV4-1 and TRBJ1-1, with D perhaps matching TRBD1 (5 bases). Germline loops: CDR1 MGHRA, CDR2 YSYEKL. The V and J ends lost 6 bases and 6 bases respectively, with 11 bases between them. This CDR3 is 12 amino acids long. DNA of the CDR3: TGCGCCAGCAGGCAGGGCGAGGCTGAAGCTTTCTTT. Translated, it gives CASRQGEAEAFF.

CDR3 residues: CASSYSSSLDQPQHF. The CDR3 bases are TGTGCCAGCAGTTACTCGAGCAGCCTTGATCAGCCCCAGCATTTT. V is TRBV6-5 and J is TRBJ1-5; D gene unclear. With 0 bases removed from V and 5 bases from J, the gap between germline ends came to 11 bases. Germline values: CDR1 MNHEY, CDR2 SVGAGI. This CDR3 spans 15 amino acids.

This chain connects TRBV27 to TRBJ2-7; 10 bases match TRBD2. The CDR3 covers 14 residues. Per germline, CDR1 MNHEY and CDR2 SMNVEV (reference sequence). V shed 5 bases, J shed 2 bases, and the junction held 3 bases outside the gene matches. The DNA for the CDR3 is TGTGCCAGCAGTACTAGCGGGGCCGCCTACGAGCAGTACTTC. Translated, it gives CASSTSGAAYEQYF.

The chain employs TRBV4-1 and TRBJ2-1; TRBD2 aligns across 9 bases. The CDR3 is 16 residues long. V was pared by 0 bases and J by 5 bases, with 5 bases of the junction left unmatched. Germline loops: CDR1 MGHRA, CDR2 YSYEKL. The CDR3 DNA sequence: TGCGCCAGCAGCCAAGAATGGCTAGCGGGACACAATGAGCAGTTCTTC. Encoded protein: CASSQEWLAGHNEQFF.

The chain employs TRBV5-4 and TRBJ1-1; D might be TRBD1 (5 bases). Germline V gene data show CDR1 as SGHNT and CDR2 as YYREEE (reference sequence). V lost 0 bases and J 6 bases, leaving 12 bases between the germline ends. The CDR3 loop spans 14 amino acids. CDR3 sequence reads: CASSLDDRSAEAFF. For the CDR3, the DNA is TGTGCCAGCAGCTTGGACGACAGATCCGCTGAAGCTTTCTTT.

This clone came up a few times. The gene calls are TRBV4-1 and TRBJ2-7; TRBD1 matches at 7 bases. This CDR3 has 14 amino acids. The J segment lost 2 bases and the V segment lost 5 bases, leaving 6 bases of the junction unmatched. Germline lookup yields CDR1 MGHRA and CDR2 YSYEKL. The DNA of the CDR3 is TGCGCCAGCAGCTACTACAGGGGAACCTACGAGCAGTACTTC. Translated, it gives CASSYYRGTYEQYF.